The 19 T cell receptor beta chains reported below all come from one sample, sequenced in a study of blood T cell repertoires in COVID-19. Only in-frame clones appear in the TCRdb table, and some are missing; sequencing was by immunoSEQ multiplex PCR. The table records 65,000 to 90,000 clones, more than 75% of them present only once. Sequencing input: peripheral blood. Receptor source: a man between 50 and 59 years old with active COVID-19.

V is TRBV20-1 and J is TRBJ2-3, with TRBD2 matching over 8 bases. This CDR3 is 13 amino acids long. V lost 3 bases to trimming and J lost 14 bases; unmatched junction nucleotides: 13. From germline, CDR1 is DFQATT and CDR2 SNEGSKA (reference sequence). As DNA, the CDR3 is TGCAGTGCTAGTCGCGCTAGCGGGTCTGCTGCGTATTTT. This sequence encodes CSASRASGSAAYF.

V usage is TRBV6-1 and J usage is TRBJ1-1, with 8 bases aligning to TRBD1. The germline V gene encodes CDR1 MNHNS and CDR2 SASEGT. The junction had 3 bases not matched to a gene; V was cut back by 3 bases and J by 3 bases. This CDR3 spans 14 amino acids. As DNA, the CDR3 is TGTGCCAGCAGTGAGAACAGGGGGTACACTGAAGCTTTCTTT. Translated, it gives CASSENRGYTEAFF.

The chain couples TRBV9 to TRBJ1-2, with D possibly TRBD1 on 5 matching bases. V was pared by 0 bases and J by 3 bases, with 9 bases between. The length of the CDR3 is 14 residues. Germline V CDR1 and CDR2: SGDLS, YYNGEE. For the CDR3, the DNA is TGTGCCAGCAGCGTAGCAGGGCAGGACTATGGCTACACCTTC. Encoded protein: CASSVAGQDYGYTF.

This chain connects TRBV4-1 to TRBJ1-2; no definite D call. Trimming took off 0 bases at V and 2 bases at J, with 13 bases between the two ends. The CDR3 spans 16 residues. Looked up from germline, CDR1 is MGHRA and CDR2 is YSYEKL. The CDR3 DNA reads TGCGCCAGCAGCCAAGAGGGAGATGCAACCAACTATGGCTACACCTTC. Translated, it gives CASSQEGDATNYGYTF.

This chain links TRBV2 with TRBJ1-5, with TRBD1 matching 8 bases. The J segment lost 7 bases and the V segment lost 4 bases, leaving 9 bases of the junction unmatched. The germline CDR1 and CDR2 sequences are SNHLY and FYNNEI. This CDR3 is built from 15 residues. The CDR3 coding sequence is TGTGCCAGCAGTGGACAGGGGCGAGGGAAACAGCCCCAGCATTTT. Protein sequence: CASSGQGRGKQPQHF.

The CDR3 nucleotides are TGTGCCAGTAAGAGTCGGCAGGGAGGTACTGAAGCTTTCTTT. Translation gives CASKSRQGGTEAFF. The chain couples TRBV7-9 to TRBJ1-1, with D perhaps matching TRBD1 (5 bases). The CDR3 has 14 amino acids. The ends were cut back, 9 bases at V and 5 bases at J, with 19 bases in the middle. Germline-derived CDR1 and CDR2 are SEHNR and FQNEAQ (reference sequence).

This clone was seen only once. J is TRBJ2-7 and V is TRBV9; weak D call: TRBD1 (6 bases). Trimming removed 0 bases from V and 0 bases from J, with 7 bases in between. Per the germline V gene, CDR1 is SGDLS and CDR2 is YYNGEE. The CDR3 is 14 amino acids. As DNA, the CDR3 is TGTGCCAGCAGCGTAGTGGACAGCTCCTACGAGCAGTACTTC. Translation gives CASSVVDSSYEQYF. The whole variable domain, remainder taken from reference TRBV9 and TRBJ2-7, is DSGVTQTPKHLITATGQRVTLRCSPRSGDLSVYWYQQSLDQGLQFLIQYYNGEERAKGNILERFSAQQFPDLHSELNLSSLELGDSALYFCASSVVDSSYEQYFGPGTRLTVT.

This clone was counted once. The rearrangement joins TRBV4-2 to TRBJ2-7; weak D call: TRBD2 (6 bases). Germline CDR1 is LGHNA and CDR2 is YNFKEQ. V lost 0 bases to trimming and J lost 5 bases, with 14 bases between them. The length of the CDR3 is 15 residues. In DNA form, the CDR3 reads TGTGCCAGCAGCCAAGAAGAAGCGGGCCCGGACGAGCAGTACTTC. Translation gives CASSQEEAGPDEQYF.

The J gene is TRBJ1-6, the V gene TRBV28; D ambiguous. Germline assignment: CDR1 MDHEN and CDR2 SYDVKM. CDR3 length: 15 amino acids. V was pared by 2 bases and J by 5 bases, with 10 bases between. In DNA form, the CDR3 reads TGTGCCAGCAGTTTACCCAGGTCAGATAATTCACCCCTCCACTTT. Its protein product is CASSLPRSDNSPLHF.

The rearrangement links TRBV19 to TRBJ2-5; the match to TRBD1 covers 10 bases. Trimming cost V 6 bases and J 2 bases; bases outside gene matches: 12. The CDR3 covers 17 residues. The germline V gene encodes CDR1 LNHDA and CDR2 SQIVND (reference sequence). CDR3 amino acids: CASRSPGQGRLQETQYF. The CDR3 nucleotides are TGTGCCAGTAGATCGCCGGGACAGGGGCGGTTGCAAGAGACCCAGTACTTC.

The J gene is TRBJ2-1, the V gene TRBV5-1; no definite D call. The CDR3 is made up of 17 amino acids. The germline CDR1 and CDR2 sequences are SGHRS and YFSETQ. Trimming took 3 bases from V and 0 from J, leaving 16 bases between them. The DNA of the CDR3 is TGCGCCAGCAGCTCGAACCCTCATAAGAGCTCCTACAATGAGCAGTTCTTC. Protein sequence: CASSSNPHKSSYNEQFF.

The genes are TRBV24-1 and TRBJ1-2; TRBD1 aligns across 7 bases. Unmatched junction bases numbered 5, after V lost 3 bases and J lost 8 bases. Looked up from germline, CDR1 is KGHDR and CDR2 is SFDVKD. The CDR3 has 13 residues. CDR3 sequence (DNA): TGTGCCACCAGTGATGGAGACAGGGACGGCTACACCTTC. Amino acid sequence: CATSDGDRDGYTF.

This clone was counted a single time. The genes are TRBV18 and TRBJ2-2, with D perhaps TRBD1 (5 bases). V shed 3 bases and J shed 3 bases, with 14 bases lying between them. CDR1 and CDR2 from the germline V gene are KGHSH and LQKENI. The length of the CDR3 is 16 residues. The CDR3 DNA sequence: TGTGCCAGCTCACCCGCTACGGGCAGGGACACCGGGGAGCTGTTTTTT. Protein sequence: CASSPATGRDTGELFF. The whole variable domain, remainder taken from reference TRBV18 and TRBJ2-2, is NAGVMQNPRHLVRRRGQEARLRCSPMKGHSHVYWYRQLPEEGLKFMVYLQKENIIDESGMPKERFSAEFPKEGPSILRIQQVVRGDSAAYFCASSPATGRDTGELFFGEGSRLTVL.

This chain joins TRBV9 and TRBJ1-6; maybe TRBD1 (6 bases). Germline CDR1 reads SGDLS; CDR2 reads YYNGEE. The CDR3 consists of 14 residues. Deletions cut 2 bases from V and 9 bases from J, with 12 bases between. The CDR3 nucleotides read TGTGCCAGCAGCGTGCGACAGGAAGGTTCACCCCTCCACTTT. This translates into CASSVRQEGSPLHF.

The chain carries TRBV4-3 and TRBJ1-4; 9 nucleotides agree with TRBD1. The CDR3 runs to 15 residues. The germline V gene has CDR1 LGHNA and CDR2 YSLEER. Trimming at V came to 3 bases and at J to 8 bases, leaving 7 bases not matched to a gene. CDR3 sequence reads: CASSHRDRGDEKLFF. Here the CDR3 DNA reads TGCGCCAGCAGCCACCGCGACAGGGGGGACGAAAAACTGTTTTTT.

The chain links TRBV27 to TRBJ1-1, with D perhaps matching TRBD1 (6 bases). The CDR3 covers 13 residues. Trimming cost V 8 bases and J 6 bases, with 16 bases left between them. Germline CDR1 MNHEY, CDR2 SMNVEV (reference sequence). The CDR3 loop reads CASGTIGGSEAFF. The CDR3 DNA reads as TGTGCCAGCGGTACAATAGGGGGATCTGAAGCTTTCTTT.

J is TRBJ1-2 and V is TRBV2; tentative D call: TRBD1 (5 bases). The CDR3 loop spans 12 amino acids. V was shortened by 7 bases and J by 8 bases, with 14 bases between the two germline ends. Germline CDR1 and CDR2: SNHLY and FYNNEI. The CDR3 region is CASKLEGRGYTF. The CDR3 DNA follows: TGTGCCAGCAAACTGGAGGGGAGAGGCTACACCTTC. Based on the CDR3 plus reference TRBV2 and TRBJ1-2, the full variable domain is EPEVTQTPSHQVTQMGQEVILRCVPISNHLYFYWYRQILGQKVEFLVSFYNNEISEKSEIFDDQFSVERPDGSNFTLKIRSTKLEDSAMYFCASKLEGRGYTFGSGTRLTVV.

The chain couples TRBV4-2 to TRBJ2-7; TRBD2 matches 10 bases. Germline CDR1 reads LGHNA; CDR2 reads YNFKEQ. The CDR3 has 16 residues. V trimming: 0 bases; J trimming: 6 bases; junction bases outside the gene matches: 8. The CDR3 DNA sequence: TGTGCCAGCAGCCAAGATGGAGCGGGGGGGCCGGGCGAGCAGTACTTC. Protein: CASSQDGAGGPGEQYF.

This clone has only one observation. This chain joins TRBV7-3 and TRBJ2-5; 9 nucleotides line up with TRBD2. Losses at the gene ends were 5 bases for V and 1 base for J; bases not matched to a gene: 8. CDR3 length equals 16 residues. CDR1 SGHTA and CDR2 FQGTGA come from the germline V gene. The CDR3: CASSQGLAGPQETQYF. As DNA, the CDR3 is TGTGCCAGCAGCCAAGGGCTAGCGGGGCCCCAAGAGACCCAGTACTTC.